The entry below gives a single T cell receptor (beta chain) sequence along with its context. Its antigen is still unknown. Base qualities were left out, and no much larger clone turns up one base away. This sample stems from a study of OX40 agonist ivuxolimab in advanced cancers. Study-wide context: Ivuxolimab was a fully human IgG2 agonistic monoclonal antibody targeting the costimulatory receptor OX40 (CD134). Intravenous ivuxolimab was administered to patients every 2 weeks at six dose levels: 0.01, 0.1, 0.3, 1.5, 3 and 10 mg/kg. Among the 50 to 55 dose-escalation patients, 19 had hepatocellular carcinoma, roughly 15 melanoma, 9 renal cell carcinoma and 9 head and neck cancer. A male proportion of 82.7% and a mean age of around 60 years, ranging from about 23 to 79, were recorded for the dose-escalation cohort. Prior anti-PD-1, anti-PD-L1 or anti-CTLA-4 therapy was permitted, and 40% of dose-escalation patients had received checkpoint inhibitors. Partial responses were achieved by three dose-escalation patients, of whom one had hepatocellular carcinoma and two had cutaneous melanoma. Peripheral TCRbeta sequencing was intended to test whether TCR sequence diversity was altered and clonal T-cell expansion was caused by ivuxolimab. The monotherapy dose-escalation portion (N ≈ 52 patients) of the phase I ivuxolimab trial is reported in the paper. On the study overall, not on this receptor specifically: Low levels of normalized T-cell clonal expansion were also seen in some patients who did not respond. At doses from 0.1 to 3.0 mg/kg, clonal expansion was seen in both CD4+ and CD8+ blood T cells between baseline and week 6. In the 0.1-3.0 mg/kg groups, partial responders were among the patients with the lowest normalized peripheral clonal expansion, particularly in CD8+ T cells. Which antigens the clonally expanded peripheral T cells were specific for was not determined. After ivuxolimab, more expanded clones were found on average in CD8+ T cells than in CD4+ T cells.

Patients with autoimmune disease history or receiving systemic immunosuppression were excluded from the trial. Peripheral blood for TCR sequencing was drawn from every dose cohort at baseline, at cycle 4 day 1 and at cycle 7 day 1. The samples were taken from a phase I, first-in-human, multicenter, open-label dose-escalation trial of ivuxolimab. The trial enrolled adults with locally advanced or metastatic head and neck squamous cell, hepatocellular, melanoma or renal cell carcinoma. Before TCR sequencing, CD4+ T cells and CD8+ T cells were sorted from peripheral blood as separate populations. Genomic DNA was extracted from sorted cells for sequencing of the TCRbeta CDR3 region. The immunoSEQ Assay was used for sequencing of TCRbeta CDR3 regions. TCRdb took this table from immuneACCESS and kept in-frame rearrangements with V and J called. Such tables lack part of the clones; where checked against another copy, unresolved V genes explain under half of the gap, and the rest is unexplained. Present in this sample are some 130,000 clones, around 91% of which were seen just once. The top ten hold 0.55% of the sample.

The junction shows trimming of 2 bases on V and 7 bases on J, plus 11 bases between the germline ends. The CDR3 starts with the cysteine, ends with the phenylalanine, and has 14 residues. CDR3 DNA only is kept here, 42 bases in frame from base 1. CDR1 and CDR2 are drawn from the germline V gene: SGHNT, YENEEA. This receptor chain uses TRBV11-3 and TRBJ2-2; a confident D gene designation cannot be given. The source is an adult with an advanced solid tumor such as melanoma, head and neck, liver or kidney cancer. The sample was CD4+ or CD8+ T cells sorted from blood, taken in a trial of the OX40 agonist ivuxolimab. The CDR3 protein is CASSLFPVVGELFF. The DNA is TGTGCCAGCAGCTTATTCCCCGTAGTCGGGGAGCTGTTTTTT.